This TCR beta chain was found in a study of CXCR3-negative and CXCR3-positive naive CD8 T cells. Per germline, CDR1 ENHRY and CDR2 SYGVKD. The CDR3 has 13 amino acids. Researchers prepared the TRB cDNA libraries using 5' RACE with UMI labels. Reanalyzing the 5' RACE reads, TCRdb keeps one entry per CDR3 protein, without DNA. The listing records tens of thousands of distinct CDR3 sequences. The sample comprised memory CD8+ T cells from blood. This TCR was sampled from a human donor in good health. Some clones in this sample may be carry-over from other donors' samples. The chain uses TRBV10-3 and TRBJ2-1; TCRdb designates TRBD2, a call that cannot be tested without DNA. The chain's CDR3 is CAIGTSGVYEQFF.